Following are 2 T cell receptor beta chains from one sample sequenced in a study of blood T cell repertoires in COVID-19. TCRdb keeps only in-frame clones here, not all; method: immunoSEQ multiplex PCR. The profile shows fewer than 250,000 clones, 81% of them singletons. What was sequenced was PBMCs or T cells enriched from blood (not recorded which). Receptors were obtained from a woman in her forties or fifties with acute COVID-19.

The chain links TRBV19 to TRBJ1-2; D perhaps matches TRBD1 (6 bases). Trimming left V 6 bases short and J 5 bases short, with 13 bases between. The CDR3 has 13 amino acids. Per the germline V gene, CDR1 is LNHDA and CDR2 is SQIVND (reference sequence). The CDR3 is CASSTTGPYGYTF. CDR3 DNA: TGTGCCAGTAGCACGACAGGTCCATATGGCTACACCTTC.

The V gene is TRBV27, the J gene TRBJ2-7, with no clear D. CDR3 size: 13 residues. The V and J ends lost 2 bases and 6 bases respectively, with 11 bases between them. CDR1 and CDR2 from the germline V gene are MNHEY and SMNVEV (reference sequence). This CDR3 is CASSLVYLGEQYF. The CDR3 region has the DNA TGTGCCAGCAGTTTAGTCTACCTAGGCGAGCAGTACTTC.